Listed below are T cell receptor beta chains from one sample, sequenced in a study of blood T cell repertoires in COVID-19. Profiling relied on immunoSEQ multiplex PCR, and the TCRdb table lists in-frame clones only, not all of them. The table has fewer than 250,000 clones, roughly three quarters seen once. Sequencing used PBMCs or T cells enriched from blood (not recorded which). The origin of the receptors is a woman aged 50 to 60 with acute COVID-19. CDR3s include the opening cysteine and the closing phenylalanine or tryptophan. A D gene is named only where the DNA matches it firmly. Part of the rows lack a size; the others show once, few, many or a class for expanded clones.

clone size | D gene | J gene | V gene | CDR3 DNA | CDR3 protein
few | TRBD2 | TRBJ2-3 | TRBV6-5 | TGTGCCAGCAGTTCCCGAGGGGTAGCGGGGCCCTATACGCAGTATTTT | CASSSRGVAGPYTQYF
. | . | TRBJ1-1 | TRBV3-1/TRBV3-2 | TGTGCCAGCAGTCGACTAAGATGGGACACTGAAGCTTTCTTT | CASSRLRWDTEAFF
. | TRBD2 | TRBJ2-3 | TRBV19 | TGTGCCAGTAGTCAAGTATTAGAAGGCGGGGGGCGAAACACAGATACGCAGTATTTT | CASSQVLEGGGRNTDTQYF
. | . | TRBJ2-3 | TRBV6-5 | TGTGCCAGCAGTTACCGTGCAGGTGATACGCAGTATTTT | CASSYRAGDTQYF
. | . | TRBJ1-2 | TRBV2 | TGTGGTCGACTACAGGGCAACTATGGCTACACCTTC | CGRLQGNYGYTF
few | TRBD1 | TRBJ1-1 | TRBV18 | TGTGCCAGCTCACCGGACAGGAAGGACACTGAAGCTTTCTTT | CASSPDRKDTEAFF
. | . | TRBJ2-5 | TRBV7-3 | TGTGCCAGCAGCTCGGGGACTGGGACCCAGTACTTC | CASSSGTGTQYF
. | . | TRBJ2-2 | TRBV9 | TGTGCCAGCAGCGTAGAAGTCCGAAGACTGACCGGGGAGCTGTTTTTT | CASSVEVRRLTGELFF
. | TRBD2 | TRBJ2-3 | TRBV7-9 | TGTGCCAGCAGCTTAGCGACTAGCGGGCGACCGGATACGCAGTATTTT | CASSLATSGRPDTQYF
. | TRBD2 | TRBJ2-5 | TRBV19 | TGTGCCAGTAGTATAGATGCAAGCGGGGGGCCCCAAGAGACCCAGTACTTC | CASSIDASGGPQETQYF
. | . | TRBJ1-3 | TRBV6-1 | TGTGCCAGCAGTGAGGGGGGACGGCGTCAATTCTTCCTCTCTGGAAACACCATATATTTT | CASSEGGRRQFFLSGNTIYF
. | . | TRBJ1-2 | TRBV27 | TGTGCCAGCAGTGCCCACCAGGGCGCGCGGGGCTACACCTTC | CASSAHQGARGYTF
. | TRBD2 | TRBJ2-1 | TRBV7-2 | TGTGCCAGCAGCTACGGACTAGCGGGGCAGTTCGGCAATGAGCAGTTCTTC | CASSYGLAGQFGNEQFF
once | . | TRBJ1-1 | TRBV27 | TGTGCCAGCAGTGAGAGGGCCGGGAACACTGAAGCTTTCTTT | CASSERAGNTEAFF
. | . | TRBJ2-1 | TRBV5-1 | TGCGCCAGCAGCTTGCCCCAAAATGAGCAGTTCTTC | CASSLPQNEQFF
once | TRBD2 | TRBJ2-1 | TRBV18 | TGTGCCAGCTCACGGTCTAGCGGGAACGGTGAGCAGTTCTTC | CASSRSSGNGEQFF
. | . | TRBJ1-2 | TRBV6-5 | TGTGCCAGCAGGACACCCGGGGAAGGCTACACCTTC | CASRTPGEGYTF
. | TRBD1 | TRBJ1-6 | TRBV7-9 | TGTGCCAGCAGCCCCACAGGGGCTAATTCACCCCTCCACTTT | CASSPTGANSPLHF
. | TRBD2 | TRBJ2-3 | TRBV9 | TGTGCCAGCAGCGTCTGGTCTAGCGGGGGGGATACGCAGTATTTT | CASSVWSSGGDTQYF
. | TRBD2 | TRBJ2-3 | TRBV7-2 | TGTGCCAGCAGCTCGGGGACTAGCGGGGGGACAGATACGCAGTATTTT | CASSSGTSGGTDTQYF
. | . | TRBJ1-2 | TRBV18 | TGTGCCAGCTCACCACCCCCCCGTCCGCGGGATTCGGGCGGCTACACCTTC | CASSPPPRPRDSGGYTF
few | . | TRBJ1-4 | TRBV2 | TGTGCCAGCAGTGCTGGGGGGGGGCTTGAAAAACTGTTTTTT | CASSAGGGLEKLFF
. | TRBD1 | TRBJ2-3 | TRBV29-1 | TGCAGCGTTGCGACAGGGGGAATAGATACGCAGTATTTT | CSVATGGIDTQYF
. | . | TRBJ2-6 | TRBV27 | TGTGCCAGCAGTTTACTAGGTCCCGGAGGCTCTGGGGCCAACGTCCTGACTTTC | CASSLLGPGGSGANVLTF
. | . | TRBJ1-4 | TRBV7-2 | TGTGCCAGCAGCTTAGTCAGGCACCAGAATGAAAAACTGTTTTTT | CASSLVRHQNEKLFF
. | . | TRBJ2-2 | TRBV3-1/TRBV3-2 | TGTGCCAGCAGCCAAGGTACAGGGTACACCGGGGAGCTGTTTTTT | CASSQGTGYTGELFF
. | TRBD1 | TRBJ1-5 | TRBV19 | TGTGCCAGTAGTATAATTGGGACAGGGGGCTTAAATCAGCCCCAGCATTTT | CASSIIGTGGLNQPQHF
. | . | TRBJ1-4 | TRBV30 | TGTGCCTGGAGTGTTGTGGAGGAAAAACTGTTTTTT | CAWSVVEEKLFF
. | TRBD1 | TRBJ2-1 | TRBV24-1 | TGTGCCACCAGCACGGATCCCAACAGGGGACCCTACAATGAGCAGTTCTTC | CATSTDPNRGPYNEQFF
. | TRBD1 | TRBJ1-2 | TRBV7-9 | TGTGCCAGCAGACCCGGGACAGGGGTCGGCTACACCTTC | CASRPGTGVGYTF
few | . | TRBJ1-6 | TRBV7-6 | TGTGCCAGCAGCTTAGGGGGACTCGGGGCCGTTTCACCCCTCCACTTT | CASSLGGLGAVSPLHF
few | . | TRBJ1-1 | TRBV7-9 | TGTGCCAGCAGCTTCCAGAGGGATGAAGCTTTCTTT | CASSFQRDEAFF
. | TRBD2 | TRBJ2-3 | TRBV7-2 | TGTGCCAGCAGCTTAGTGGCTAGCGGGGGTGCGGCAGATACGCAGTATTTT | CASSLVASGGAADTQYF
. | . | TRBJ1-2 | TRBV28 | TGTGCCAGCAAACTACGGGGGGAAGGCTACACCTTC | CASKLRGEGYTF
. | . | TRBJ1-3 | TRBV7-6 | TGTGCCAGCAGCTTAGAGGCCCGGGGGGCTCACTCTGGAAACACCATATATTTT | CASSLEARGAHSGNTIYF
few | . | TRBJ1-1 | TRBV18 | TGTGCCAGCTCACTTGACAGAAGAACGAACACTGAAGCTTTCTTT | CASSLDRRTNTEAFF
. | TRBD1 | TRBJ1-3 | TRBV27 | TGTGCCAGCAGTTCGCCGGGACAGGGGTCGAGTGGAAACACCATATATTTT | CASSSPGQGSSGNTIYF
. | TRBD1 | TRBJ2-1 | TRBV24-1 | TGTGCCACCAGTGATTCCCCGGGGACAGGGAGCTCCTACAATGAGCAGTTCTTC | CATSDSPGTGSSYNEQFF
. | . | TRBJ1-4 | TRBV19 | TGTGCCAGTAGTATCTGGACCGGAGGAAATGAAAAACTGTTTTTT | CASSIWTGGNEKLFF
. | TRBD1 | TRBJ1-5 | TRBV4-1 | TGCGCCAGCAGCCAGAGCCCCGACAGGGCTAGCAATCAGCCCCAGCATTTT | CASSQSPDRASNQPQHF
. | TRBD1 | TRBJ1-2 | TRBV6-5 | TGTGCCTGCAGGGATGCGACAGGGTACACCTTC | CACRDATGYTF
. | TRBD1 | TRBJ1-2 | TRBV20-1 | TGCAGTGCCCAGGGGGATCTTGGCTACACCTTC | CSAQGDLGYTF
. | TRBD1 | TRBJ1-4 | TRBV18 | TGTGCCAGCTCACACCCAAGGACAGGGAATGAAAAACTGTTTTTT | CASSHPRTGNEKLFF
. | TRBD1 | TRBJ1-2 | TRBV18 | TGTGCCAGCTCAGATCAACAGGGGACGATCTATGGCTACACCTTC | CASSDQQGTIYGYTF
few | . | TRBJ1-4 | TRBV7-8 | TGTGCCAGCAGCCCTGACACACTTAATGAAAAACTGTTTTTT | CASSPDTLNEKLFF
. | TRBD1 | TRBJ2-3 | TRBV4-1 | TGCGCCAGCAGCCATCCCACCCGGGACAGGGGATATACGCAGTATTTT | CASSHPTRDRGYTQYF
. | . | TRBJ2-5 | TRBV19 | TGTGCCAGTAGTATGAGAACCGCGGGGACCCAGTACTTC | CASSMRTAGTQYF
. | . | TRBJ2-2 | TRBV11-2 | TGTGCCAGCAGCCTTAGCGGAAACACCGGGGAGCTGTTTTTT | CASSLSGNTGELFF
. | . | TRBJ2-3 | TRBV4-1 | TGCGCCAGCAGCCAAGGGGGTAAGGGGGTGCTCGATACGCAGTATTTT | CASSQGGKGVLDTQYF
. | . | TRBJ1-1 | TRBV18 | TGTGCCAGCTCATTAAGGGAGGTGAACACTGAAGCTTTCTTT | CASSLREVNTEAFF
. | TRBD2 | TRBJ2-6 | TRBV7-9 | TGTGCCAGCAGCTTTACGGCTAGCGGGGGGCTTGGGGCCAACGTCCTGACTTTC | CASSFTASGGLGANVLTF
. | TRBD1 | TRBJ1-1 | TRBV19 | TGTGCCAGTAGTACTCGACAGGGGGAAGTCGTGAACACTGAAGCTTTCTTT | CASSTRQGEVVNTEAFF
. | . | TRBJ1-2 | TRBV12-3/TRBV12-4 | TGTGCCAGCAGTGGACAGCTTTATGGCTACACCTTC | CASSGQLYGYTF